This TCR beta chain stems from a study of blood T cell repertoires in COVID-19. About the research overall: Acute and convalescent COVID-19 specimens originated in the United States, Italy and Spain. T cells, B-cell-depleted T cells, or PBMCs provided the cDNA or gDNA that served as material.

Original methodology: Amplification from reference gene primers served as the basis for estimated nucleated cell counts. The method was immunoSEQ multiplex PCR; TCRdb's version includes in-frame clones alone and lacks a portion of them. V and J calls plus clone size are reproduced from that table; the DNA served to infer D and trimming. The sample holds over 200,000 clones, around 90% seen once. Germline V gene sequence: CDR1 SGHTA, CDR2 FQGTGA. V was cut by 5 bases and J by 0 bases, with 13 bases left in between. The CDR3 sequence is 15 residues long. This receptor was taken from a man between 60 and 75 years old who had recovered from COVID-19. Sequencing used peripheral blood. The chain employs TRBV7-3 and TRBJ1-2; TRBD1 is a possible D gene (5 bases). The CDR3 protein is CASSRGGPSNYGYTF. The CDR3 DNA reads TGTGCCAGCAGCCGGGGGGGTCCCTCTAACTATGGCTACACCTTC.